This entry is about one T cell receptor beta chain. This record comes from a study of regulatory T cells in long-lasting Graves disease. CDR1 and CDR2 from the germline V gene are MDHEN and SYDVKM. This CDR3 comprises 14 residues. Trimming shortened V by 6 bases and J by 2 bases, and 12 bases separated the two germline ends. Arm-PCR with iRepertoire HTBI primers amplified the CDR3 regions for these TCR beta libraries. Using its own MiXCR run on the multiplex PCR reads, TCRdb lists one record per CDR3 protein. The sample lists about 540,000 distinct CDR3 sequences; approximately 13% were seen once. The sample's time point: newly diagnosed GD, antithyroid drugs for less than 3 months. Construction of the TCR library relied on RNA isolated from PBMCs. These same data were also listed under a study on T cells in Graves' hyperthyroidism and ophthalmopathy. According to that study: TCR CDR3 underwent first-round RT-PCR with the HTBI primer set.

The sample here was peripheral blood mononuclear cells (PBMCs), taken at new diagnosis, from a patient treated with antithyroid drugs. The chain employs TRBV28 and TRBJ2-3; possibly TRBD2 for D (5 bases). This receptor was obtained from a man aged 30 to 39 with Graves disease. The CDR3, as DNA: TGTGCCAGCAGCCCTCAAGCGGTCACAGATACGCAGTATTTT. It codes for CASSPQAVTDTQYF. Based on the CDR3 plus reference TRBV28 and TRBJ2-3, the full variable domain is DVKVTQSSRYLVKRTGEKVFLECVQDMDHENMFWYRQDPGLGLRLIYFSYDVKMKEKGDIPEGYSVSREKKERFSLILESASTNQTSMYLCASSPQAVTDTQYFGPGTRLTVL.